Shown below are 21 T cell receptor beta chains from a single sample sequenced in a study of T cell responses to AZD1222 COVID-19 vaccine. Clones were read by immunoSEQ multiplex PCR, and TCRdb kept only the in-frame ones, dropping some. The data contain around 100,000 clones, about nine tenths of them singletons. The specimen was peripheral blood, collected on day 0 of AZD1222 vaccination. Every receptor here comes from an adult in good health.

The chain links TRBV3-1 (or the pseudogene TRBV3-2) to TRBJ2-7, with no clear D. CDR1 is LGHDT and CDR2 is YNNKEL in the germline V gene (reference sequence). This CDR3 has 14 amino acids. Trimming removed 4 bases at V and 5 bases at J, with 15 bases between. CDR3 loop: CASSLAQVSHEQYF. CDR3 nucleotides: TGTGCCAGCAGCCTCGCCCAAGTTAGCCACGAGCAGTACTTC.

Remarks on this clone: This sample also contains other DNA sequences that code for the same CDR3. The chain carries TRBV18 and TRBJ1-1; the D gene is possibly TRBD1 (6 bases). V lost 5 bases and J 1 base, leaving 8 bases between the germline ends. The germline V gene has CDR1 KGHSH and CDR2 LQKENI. The CDR3 has 13 amino acids. In nucleotides, the CDR3 is TGTGCCAGCTCAGCGGGACAGAACACTGAAGCTTTCTTT. Amino acids: CASSAGQNTEAFF.

The V call is TRBV5-1, the J call TRBJ2-3; tentatively, D is TRBD1 (6 bases). V lost 4 bases and J lost 8, with 14 bases in between. The CDR3 is 13 amino acids. Looked up from germline, CDR1 is SGHRS and CDR2 is YFSETQ. The CDR3 sequence is CASSQGTDRTQYF. CDR3 bases: TGCGCCAGCAGCCAGGGGACGGACCGTACGCAGTATTTT.

The count of this clone is one. The chain uses TRBV29-1 and TRBJ2-7, with TRBD2 matching 14 bases. Germline V CDR1 and CDR2: SQVTM, ANQGSEA. J was trimmed by 4 bases and V by 6 bases; bases with no gene match: 14. The CDR3 contains 17 residues. In nucleotides, the CDR3 is TGCAGCGTGGGTGGGGGGTCTGGACTAGCGGGAGGATACGAGCAGTACTTC. Translating gives CSVGGGSGLAGGYEQYF.

The CDR3 protein is CASSRQTGGKVGYTF. DNA for the CDR3: TGTGCCAGCAGCCGACAAACAGGGGGCAAGGTTGGCTACACCTTC. V usage is TRBV28 and J usage is TRBJ1-2, with 9 bases aligning to TRBD1. Germline values: CDR1 MDHEN, CDR2 SYDVKM. V gave up 6 bases and J gave up 7 bases; unmatched junction bases: 12. This CDR3 spans 15 amino acids.

This chain joins TRBV23-1 and TRBJ2-1; D possibly matches TRBD1 or TRBD2 (5 bases each). TRBV23-1 is given ORF status, its function remaining uncertain. This CDR3 is built from 13 residues. V dropped 5 bases and J dropped 7 bases, with 12 bases sitting between them. Written as DNA, the CDR3 is TGCGCCAGCAGTTGGGACGAGGGGAATGAGCAGTTCTTC. Its protein product is CASSWDEGNEQFF.

V gene TRBV10-3 combines with J gene TRBJ2-1, with no clear D. From germline, CDR1 is ENHRY and CDR2 SYGVKD. CDR3 length equals 12 residues. V was clipped by 10 bases and J by 3 bases, with 10 bases between them. In DNA form, the CDR3 reads TGTGCCACGGGTGGGTACTACAATGAGCAGTTCTTC. This sequence encodes CATGGYYNEQFF.

J is TRBJ1-1 and V is TRBV30, with D perhaps TRBD1 (5 bases). Germline CDR1 and CDR2: GTSNPN and SVGIG (reference sequence). The CDR3 loop spans 13 amino acids. Trimming cost V 5 bases and J 0 bases, with 10 bases left between them. The DNA for the CDR3 is TGTGCCTGGCAGGGAGAATTGAACACTGAAGCTTTCTTT. Translating gives CAWQGELNTEAFF. Together with reference TRBV30 and TRBJ1-1, the CDR3 gives the full variable domain: SQTIHQWPATLVQPVGSPLSLECTVEGTSNPNLYWYRQAAGRGLQLLFYSVGIGQISSEVPQNLSASRPQDRQFILSSKKLLLSDSGFYLCAWQGELNTEAFFGQGTRLTVV.

The chain employs TRBV4-3 and TRBJ1-5, with 9 bases aligning to TRBD1. This CDR3 has 18 amino acids. V trimming: 0 bases; J trimming: 2 bases; junction bases outside the gene matches: 8. From germline, CDR1 is LGHNA and CDR2 YSLEER. The CDR3, as DNA: TGCGCCAGCAGCCAAGACTGGGACAGGGTAATGGGCAATCAGCCCCAGCATTTT. As protein: CASSQDWDRVMGNQPQHF.

The chain carries TRBV15 and TRBJ1-5; D remains ambiguous. CDR3 length: 14 residues. V lost 3 bases to trimming and J lost 5 bases, with 11 bases between them. Per the germline V gene, CDR1 is LNHNV and CDR2 is YYDKDF (reference sequence). The CDR3 reads CATSSLSSYQPQHF. The CDR3, as DNA: TGTGCCACCAGCAGCCTCTCCTCTTATCAGCCCCAGCATTTT.

The chain links TRBV11-1 to TRBJ1-5, with D perhaps TRBD1 (5 bases). This CDR3 is built from 13 residues. Trimming shortened V by 3 bases and J by 5 bases, and 8 bases separated the two germline ends. Germline-derived CDR1 and CDR2 are SGHAT and FQDESV (reference sequence). As DNA, the CDR3 is TGTGCCAGCAGCTTGGGACCTCATCAGCCCCAGCATTTT. Its protein is CASSLGPHQPQHF.

This clone was counted a single time. The V gene is TRBV5-1, the J gene TRBJ2-7; 7 bases are a match to TRBD1. Germline CDR1 and CDR2: SGHRS and YFSETQ. The CDR3 length is 15 residues. With V trimmed by 4 bases and J by 3 bases, 10 bases remained unmatched. The CDR3 sequence is CASSPGTDLIYEQYF. CDR3 in DNA: TGCGCCAGCAGCCCCGGGACAGATTTGATCTACGAGCAGTACTTC.

CDR3 protein: CASRNRQTGELFF. The CDR3 DNA sequence: TGTGCCAGCAGAAACAGACAAACCGGGGAGCTGTTTTTT. The rearrangement uses TRBV6-4 and TRBJ2-2; D uncertain. The CDR3 is made up of 13 amino acids. CDR1 is MRHNA and CDR2 is SNTAGT in the germline V gene. V lost 6 bases, J lost 5 bases, and 10 bases lay in between.

The chain is built from TRBV12-3 or TRBV12-4 and TRBJ2-1, with D possibly matching TRBD2 (5 bases). The CDR3 covers 13 residues. Trimming left V 3 bases short and J 4 bases short, with 7 bases between. The CDR3 loop is CASSFERYNEQFF. The CDR3 nucleotides are TGTGCCAGCAGTTTCGAGCGGTACAATGAGCAGTTCTTC.

J is TRBJ2-1 and V is TRBV4-1; 7 nucleotides line up with TRBD1. The CDR3 loop spans 15 amino acids. Germline lookup yields CDR1 MGHRA and CDR2 YSYEKL. V shed 1 base, J shed 5 bases, and the junction held 5 bases outside the gene matches. CDR3 sequence: CASSQAGTANNEQFF. CDR3 in DNA: TGCGCCAGCAGCCAAGCCGGGACAGCGAACAATGAGCAGTTCTTC.

This sequence joins TRBV19 and TRBJ1-1; unclear D gene. Germline loops: CDR1 LNHDA, CDR2 SQIVND (reference sequence). With 9 bases removed from V and 5 bases from J, the gap between germline ends came to 10 bases. The CDR3 has 11 residues. CDR3 sequence reads: CASRSETEAFF. The CDR3 DNA reads as TGTGCCAGCCGGTCTGAAACTGAAGCTTTCTTT. The full variable domain, in which reference TRBV19 and TRBJ1-1 provide the parts outside the CDR3, is DGGITQSPKYLFRKEGQNVTLSCEQNLNHDAMYWYRQDPGQGLRLIYYSQIVNDFQKGDIAEGYSVSREKKESFPLTVTSAQKNPTAFYLCASRSETEAFFGQGTRLTVV.

The chain recombines TRBV6-5 with TRBJ2-7; 8 positions match TRBD1. The CDR3 is 14 amino acids. The V gene's germline CDR1 is MNHEY and CDR2 SVGAGI. Losses at the gene ends were 8 bases for V and 3 bases for J; bases not matched to a gene: 9. CDR3 residues: CASATGQGVYEQYF. The DNA for the CDR3 is TGTGCCAGCGCGACTGGACAGGGAGTCTACGAGCAGTACTTC.

The chain joins TRBV2 to TRBJ2-7; D gene uncertain. CDR3 length equals 12 residues. V was pared by 6 bases and J by 3 bases, with 9 bases between. Germline V gene sequence: CDR1 SNHLY, CDR2 FYNNEI. In nucleotides, the CDR3 is TGTGCCAGCAGAGTCTTGGGCTACGAGCAGTACTTC. As protein: CASRVLGYEQYF. Drawing the rest from reference TRBV2 and TRBJ2-7, the complete variable domain is EPEVTQTPSHQVTQMGQEVILRCVPISNHLYFYWYRQILGQKVEFLVSFYNNEISEKSEIFDDQFSVERPDGSNFTLKIRSTKLEDSAMYFCASRVLGYEQYFGPGTRLTVT.

The gene calls are TRBV3-1 (or the pseudogene TRBV3-2) and TRBJ1-2; D is uncertain. Germline V gene data show CDR1 as LGHDT and CDR2 as YNNKEL (reference sequence). The V end lost 2 bases, the J end lost 1 base, and 8 bases lay between the germline ends. The length of the CDR3 is 14 residues. The CDR3 bases are TGTGCCAGCAGCCAACGGAACTTTAACTATGGCTACACCTTC. Its protein product is CASSQRNFNYGYTF.

This clone was detected a few times. The V call is TRBV7-2, the J call TRBJ2-2; 12 nucleotides match TRBD2. CDR3 length equals 16 residues. Germline loops: CDR1 SGHTA, CDR2 FQGNSA. V gave up 5 bases and J gave up 7 bases; unmatched junction bases: 8. The CDR3 bases are TGTGCCAGCAGCAAACTAGCGGGAGGATCTAACGGGGAGCTGTTTTTT. Amino acids: CASSKLAGGSNGELFF.

This chain joins TRBV5-4 and TRBJ2-2; tentative D call: TRBD1 (5 bases). Germline V lookup: CDR1 SGHNT, CDR2 YYREEE (reference sequence). V was shortened by 4 bases and J by 5 bases, with 15 bases between the two germline ends. The CDR3 runs 15 residues. CDR3 in DNA: TGTGCCAGCAGCACGGATGCAGGGCGTACCGGGGAGCTGTTTTTT. This gives the protein CASSTDAGRTGELFF.